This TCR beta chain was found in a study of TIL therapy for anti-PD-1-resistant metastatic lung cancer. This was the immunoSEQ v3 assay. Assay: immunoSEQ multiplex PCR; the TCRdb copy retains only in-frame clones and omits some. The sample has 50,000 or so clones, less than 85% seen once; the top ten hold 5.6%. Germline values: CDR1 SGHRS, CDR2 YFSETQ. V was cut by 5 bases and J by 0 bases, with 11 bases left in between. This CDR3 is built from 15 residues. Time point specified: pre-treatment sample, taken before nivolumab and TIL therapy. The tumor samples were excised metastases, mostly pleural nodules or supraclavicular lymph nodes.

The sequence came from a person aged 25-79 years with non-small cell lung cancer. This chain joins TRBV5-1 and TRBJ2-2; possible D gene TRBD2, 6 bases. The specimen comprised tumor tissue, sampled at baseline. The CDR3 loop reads CASRSGGANTGELFF. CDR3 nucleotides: TGCGCCAGCAGGTCTGGCGGGGCGAACACCGGGGAGCTGTTTTTT.